The T cell receptor (beta chain) described here comes from a study of T cells after yellow fever vaccination. CDR3 length: 15 amino acids. Per the germline V gene, CDR1 is SEHNR and CDR2 is FQNEAQ (reference sequence). The V end was cut by 1 base, the J end by 7 bases, with 16 bases between. UMIs were added to TCR cDNA along with a universal primer site when it was made by 5'RACE template switching. In TCRdb, the 5' RACE reads were re-called with MiXCR into one record per CDR3 protein. This sample has 450,000 to 550,000 distinct CDR3 sequences, with 15% to 20% found just once. This clonotype was seen a handful of times.

Sequenced here: PBMCs, sampled 15 days after the yellow fever booster vaccination. The receptor was derived from a man in his thirties or forties who received the YFV17D yellow fever vaccine. The chain joins TRBV7-9 to TRBJ1-1; weak D call: TRBD1 (5 bases). CDR3 bases: TGTGCCAGCAGCTTAGAGGTTCCCCGGGACGGTGAAGCTTTCTTT. This codes for CASSLEVPRDGEAFF.